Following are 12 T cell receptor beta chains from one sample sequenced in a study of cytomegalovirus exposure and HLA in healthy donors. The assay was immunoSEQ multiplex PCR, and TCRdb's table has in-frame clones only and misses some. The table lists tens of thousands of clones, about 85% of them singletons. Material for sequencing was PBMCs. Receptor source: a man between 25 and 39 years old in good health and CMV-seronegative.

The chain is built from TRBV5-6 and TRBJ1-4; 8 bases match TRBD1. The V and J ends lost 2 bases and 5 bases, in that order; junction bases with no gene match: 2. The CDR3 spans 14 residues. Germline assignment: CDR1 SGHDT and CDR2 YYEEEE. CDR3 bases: TGTGCCAGCAGCTTTGGGGACAGGAATGAAAAACTGTTTTTT. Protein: CASSFGDRNEKLFF.

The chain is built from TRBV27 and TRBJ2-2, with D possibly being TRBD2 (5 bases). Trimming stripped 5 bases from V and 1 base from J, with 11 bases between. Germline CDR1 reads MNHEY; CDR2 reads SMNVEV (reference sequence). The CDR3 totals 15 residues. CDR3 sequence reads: CASSEGRGNTGELFF. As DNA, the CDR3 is TGTGCCAGCAGTGAAGGACGGGGGAACACCGGGGAGCTGTTTTTT.

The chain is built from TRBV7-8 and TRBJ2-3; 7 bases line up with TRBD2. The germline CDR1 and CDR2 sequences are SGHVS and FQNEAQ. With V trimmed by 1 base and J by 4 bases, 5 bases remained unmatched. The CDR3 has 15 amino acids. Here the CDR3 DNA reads TGTGCCAGCAGCTTAGAGGCGGGGGAGCCAGATACGCAGTATTTT. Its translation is CASSLEAGEPDTQYF. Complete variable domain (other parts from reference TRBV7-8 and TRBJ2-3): GAGVSQSPRYKVAKRGQDVALRCDPISGHVSLFWYQQALGQGPEFLTYFQNEAQLDKSGLPSDRFFAERPEGSVSTLKIQRTQQEDSAVYLCASSLEAGEPDTQYFGPGTRLTVL.

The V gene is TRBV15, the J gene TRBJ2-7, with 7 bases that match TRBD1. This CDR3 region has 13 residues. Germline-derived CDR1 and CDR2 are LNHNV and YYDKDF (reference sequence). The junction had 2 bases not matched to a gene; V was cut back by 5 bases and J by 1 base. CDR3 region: CATSPGQSYEQYF. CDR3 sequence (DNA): TGTGCCACCAGCCCGGGACAGTCCTACGAGCAGTACTTC. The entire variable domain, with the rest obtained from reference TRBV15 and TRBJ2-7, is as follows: DAMVIQNPRYQVTQFGKPVTLSCSQTLNHNVMYWYQQKSSQAPKLLFHYYDKDFNNEADTPDNFQSRRPNTSFCFLDIRSPGLGDTAMYLCATSPGQSYEQYFGPGTRLTVT.

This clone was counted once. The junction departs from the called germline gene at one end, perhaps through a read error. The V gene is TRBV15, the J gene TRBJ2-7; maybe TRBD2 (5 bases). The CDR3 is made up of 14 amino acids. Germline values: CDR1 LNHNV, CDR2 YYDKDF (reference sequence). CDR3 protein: CTTSRVRGAYEQYF. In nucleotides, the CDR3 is TGTACCACCAGCAGAGTTCGGGGTGCCTACGAGCAGTACTTC.

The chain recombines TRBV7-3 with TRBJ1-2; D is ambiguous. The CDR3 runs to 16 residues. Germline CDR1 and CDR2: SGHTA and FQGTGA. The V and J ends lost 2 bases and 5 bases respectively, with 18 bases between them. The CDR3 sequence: CASSLAPYSAVYGYTF. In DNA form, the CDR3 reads TGTGCCAGCAGCTTAGCCCCGTACTCTGCGGTTTATGGCTACACCTTC.

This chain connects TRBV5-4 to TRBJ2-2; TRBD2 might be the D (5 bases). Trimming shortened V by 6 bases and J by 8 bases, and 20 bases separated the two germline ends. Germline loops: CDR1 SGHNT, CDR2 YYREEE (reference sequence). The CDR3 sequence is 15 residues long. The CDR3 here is CASNRRVSGSGELFF. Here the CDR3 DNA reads TGTGCCAGCAACCGGCGGGTTTCGGGGTCTGGGGAGCTGTTTTTT.

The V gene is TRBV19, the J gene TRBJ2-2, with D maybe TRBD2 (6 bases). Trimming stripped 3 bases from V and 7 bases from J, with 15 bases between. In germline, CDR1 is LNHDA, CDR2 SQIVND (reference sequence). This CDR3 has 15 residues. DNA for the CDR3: TGTGCCAGTAGTATTCGACTAGTTGGGAACGGGGAGCTGTTTTTT. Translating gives CASSIRLVGNGELFF.

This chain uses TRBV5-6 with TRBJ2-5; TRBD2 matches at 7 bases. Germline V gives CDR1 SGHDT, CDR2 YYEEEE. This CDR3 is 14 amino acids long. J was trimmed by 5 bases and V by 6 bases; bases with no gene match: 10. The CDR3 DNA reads TGTGCCAGCAACTCTTACGGGGGGATGGAGACCCAGTACTTC. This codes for CASNSYGGMETQYF.

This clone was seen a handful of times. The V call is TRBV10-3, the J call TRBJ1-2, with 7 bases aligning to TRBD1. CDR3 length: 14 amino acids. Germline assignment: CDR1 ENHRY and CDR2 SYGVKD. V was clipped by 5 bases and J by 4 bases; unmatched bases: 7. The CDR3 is CAISRTGTVYGYTF. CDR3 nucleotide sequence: TGTGCCATCAGTCGAACCGGGACAGTCTATGGCTACACCTTC.

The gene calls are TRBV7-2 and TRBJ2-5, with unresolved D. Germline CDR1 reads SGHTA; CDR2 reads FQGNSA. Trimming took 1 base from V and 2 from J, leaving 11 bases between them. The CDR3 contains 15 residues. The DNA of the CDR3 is TGTGCCAGCAGCTTAGTGATGGCGACTCAAGAGACCCAGTACTTC. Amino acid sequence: CASSLVMATQETQYF.

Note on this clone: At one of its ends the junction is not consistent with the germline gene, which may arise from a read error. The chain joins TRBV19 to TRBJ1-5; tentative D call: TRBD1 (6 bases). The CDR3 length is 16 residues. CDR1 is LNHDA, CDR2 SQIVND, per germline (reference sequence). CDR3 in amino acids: CASNDLAQGSHQPQHF. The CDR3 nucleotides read TGTGCCAGTAATGACTTGGCACAGGGTAGCCATCAGCCCCAGCATTTT.